The 18 T cell receptor beta chains below come from one sample, sequenced in a study of blood T cell repertoires in COVID-19. Here immunoSEQ multiplex PCR was the method, and the copy in TCRdb shows in-frame clones only, minus some. This sample yields 100,000 to 150,000 clones, of which about 85% are seen a single time; 20% to 30% belongs to the top ten. Sequencing input: peripheral blood. The receptor set was obtained from an elderly woman with acute or convalescent COVID-19.

The chain couples TRBV9 to TRBJ1-6; D remains unclear. This CDR3 has 14 residues. Germline V lookup: CDR1 SGDLS, CDR2 YYNGEE. The ends were cut back, 4 bases at V and 9 bases at J, with 14 bases in the middle. Here the CDR3 reads CASSPGERVSPLHF. CDR3 DNA: TGTGCCAGCAGCCCCGGGGAGCGAGTTTCACCCCTCCACTTT.

The gene calls are TRBV19 and TRBJ2-1; D call uncertain. Deletions cut 5 bases from V and 4 bases from J, with 9 bases between. The germline V gene has CDR1 LNHDA and CDR2 SQIVND (reference sequence). The CDR3 runs 13 residues. CDR3 DNA: TGTGCCAGTAGTTTCTCCACTTACAATGAGCAGTTCTTC. The encoded protein is CASSFSTYNEQFF. Looking up the rest from reference TRBV19 and TRBJ2-1 gives the full variable domain: DGGITQSPKYLFRKEGQNVTLSCEQNLNHDAMYWYRQDPGQGLRLIYYSQIVNDFQKGDIAEGYSVSREKKESFPLTVTSAQKNPTAFYLCASSFSTYNEQFFGPGTRLTVL.

The chain recombines TRBV5-1 with TRBJ1-6, with 7 positions matching TRBD1. Germline trimming cut 7 bases from V and 9 bases from J; bases unmatched to any gene: 10. Per germline, CDR1 SGHRS and CDR2 YFSETQ. The CDR3 length is 14 residues. The CDR3 DNA reads TGCGCCAGCGCCCCTGAGGGGGCTGGTTCACCCCTCCACTTT. This sequence encodes CASAPEGAGSPLHF. Complete variable domain (other parts from reference TRBV5-1 and TRBJ1-6): KAGVTQTPRYLIKTRGQQVTLSCSPISGHRSVSWYQQTPGQGLQFLFEYFSETQRNKGNFPGRFSGRQFSNSRSEMNVSTLELGDSALYLCASAPEGAGSPLHFGNGTRLTVT.

The chain uses TRBV21-1 and TRBJ1-5; the table assigns TRBD1, which was not confirmed against the DNA. TRBV21-1 is a listed pseudogene. This CDR3 has 16 residues. The CDR3 reads CASSNDWTASNQPQHF. Written as DNA, the CDR3 is TGTGCCAGCAGCAATGATTGGACAGCGAGCAATCAGCCCCAGCATTTT.

J is TRBJ1-6 and V is TRBV11-2; D unresolved. The V end lost 5 bases, the J end lost 13 bases, and 12 bases lay between the germline ends. The CDR3 runs 12 residues. Germline V gene sequence: CDR1 SGHAT, CDR2 FQNNGV. In nucleotides, the CDR3 is TGTGCCAGCAGCCCCGGAGAGGGTCCCCTCCACTTT. This gives the protein CASSPGEGPLHF.

This clone was recorded a few times. The same CDR3 is also encoded by other DNA sequences in this sample. The chain employs TRBV3-1 (or the pseudogene TRBV3-2) and TRBJ1-2; 7 nucleotides align to TRBD1. This CDR3 has 13 amino acids. Trimming at V came to 1 base and at J to 7 bases, leaving 3 bases not matched to a gene. CDR1 LGHDT and CDR2 YNNKEL come from the germline V gene (reference sequence). The CDR3 DNA is TGTGCCAGCAGCCAAGGACAGGGCTCTGGCTACACCTTC. Translated: CASSQGQGSGYTF.

The chain recombines TRBV5-1 with TRBJ1-3; D unclear. CDR1 and CDR2 from the germline V gene are SGHRS and YFSETQ. The CDR3 has 14 amino acids. Trimming removed 7 bases at V and 1 base at J, with 12 bases between. CDR3 protein: CASQTAGSGNTIYF. In DNA, the CDR3 is TGCGCCAGCCAGACGGCCGGGTCTGGAAACACCATATATTTT.

This chain links TRBV7-9 with TRBJ1-1, with D unclear. Germline V gene data show CDR1 as SEHNR and CDR2 as FQNEAQ (reference sequence). Trimming took off 1 base at V and 1 base at J, with 7 bases between the two ends. The CDR3 is 14 residues long. DNA of the CDR3: TGTGCCAGCAGCTTAGAACGGAGGAACACTGAAGCTTTCTTT. Residues: CASSLERRNTEAFF.

J is TRBJ2-1 and V is TRBV20-1; no definite D call. This CDR3 comprises 14 residues. V shed 3 bases and J shed 0 bases, with 9 bases lying between them. The germline CDR1 and CDR2 sequences are DFQATT and SNEGSKA (reference sequence). The CDR3 here is CSASPGSSYNEQFF. CDR3 DNA: TGCAGTGCTAGTCCAGGAAGCTCCTACAATGAGCAGTTCTTC.

V gene TRBV5-1 combines with J gene TRBJ1-2; 9 bases match TRBD1. The germline CDR1 and CDR2 sequences are SGHRS and YFSETQ. After removal of 4 bases from V and 7 bases from J, the junction contained 14 bases not matched to a gene. CDR3 length: 16 residues. The chain's CDR3 is CASSAGGTGKDLGYTF. CDR3 in DNA: TGCGCCAGCAGCGCAGGAGGGACAGGGAAAGATCTTGGCTACACCTTC.

The chain employs TRBV5-1 and TRBJ2-1, with 10 bases that match TRBD2. CDR3 length: 16 residues. Germline V gives CDR1 SGHRS, CDR2 YFSETQ. Losses at the gene ends were 2 bases for V and 0 bases for J; bases not matched to a gene: 2. CDR3: CASSLLAGSSYNEQFF. CDR3 coding DNA: TGCGCCAGCAGCTTACTAGCGGGGAGCTCCTACAATGAGCAGTTCTTC.

This chain joins TRBV4-1 and TRBJ1-5, with TRBD1 identical over 8 bases. Germline CDR1 is MGHRA and CDR2 is YSYEKL. The CDR3 is 15 residues long. The J segment lost 7 bases and the V segment lost 0 bases, leaving 5 bases of the junction unmatched. For the CDR3, the DNA is TGCGCCAGCAGCCAAGATGGCGCAGGGGGCCAGCCCCAGCATTTT. Its protein is CASSQDGAGGQPQHF.

The chain is built from TRBV15 and TRBJ1-1; D is uncertain. Germline V gene data show CDR1 as LNHNV and CDR2 as YYDKDF (reference sequence). Trimming pared 5 bases from V and 5 bases from J, leaving 15 bases between. The CDR3 is 14 amino acids. The DNA for the CDR3 is TGTGCCACCAGCGACCGGGGAGGTGAGACTGAAGCTTTCTTT. This translates into CATSDRGGETEAFF.

V and J are TRBV5-1 and TRBJ1-1; D gene uncertain. Per germline, CDR1 SGHRS and CDR2 YFSETQ. There are 15 residues in the CDR3. Trimming took 3 bases from V and 1 from J, leaving 13 bases between them. CDR3: CASSSVTLRNTEAFF. CDR3 nucleotide sequence: TGCGCCAGCAGCTCCGTGACATTAAGGAACACTGAAGCTTTCTTT.

This chain links TRBV7-3 with TRBJ2-1; 9 bases match TRBD1. Unmatched junction bases numbered 12, after V lost 3 bases and J lost 3 bases. Germline V gene sequence: CDR1 SGHTA, CDR2 FQGTGA. The CDR3 sequence is 18 residues long. CDR3 region: CASSFSGTGTEFYNEQFF. CDR3 DNA sequence: TGTGCCAGCAGCTTTTCAGGGACAGGGACAGAATTCTACAATGAGCAGTTCTTC.

The chain links TRBV12-5 to TRBJ1-1; 8 bases line up with TRBD1. This CDR3 contains 13 residues. Germline V gene lookup returns CDR1 LGHNT and CDR2 FRNRAP. J lost 4 bases, V lost 6 bases, and 4 bases had no gene match. CDR3 sequence reads: CASGGQAGTEAFF. Written as DNA, the CDR3 is TGTGCTAGTGGGGGACAGGCGGGCACTGAAGCTTTCTTT.

The chain links TRBV29-1 to TRBJ1-2; 11 bases fit TRBD1. This CDR3 region has 15 residues. J lost 5 bases, V lost 3 bases, and 8 bases had no gene match. Germline loops: CDR1 SQVTM, CDR2 ANQGSEA. The chain's CDR3 is CSVDKWTGGRYGYTF. The CDR3, as DNA: TGCAGCGTTGACAAATGGACAGGGGGCAGGTATGGCTACACCTTC. Filled out from reference TRBV29-1 and TRBJ1-2, the complete variable domain reads SAVISQKPSRDICQRGTSLTIQCQVDSQVTMMFWYRQQPGQSLTLIATANQGSEATYESGFVIDKFPISRPNLTFSTLTVSNMSPEDSSIYLCSVDKWTGGRYGYTFGSGTRLTVV.

The CDR3: CASSEGLDYNEQFF. DNA of the CDR3: TGTGCCAGTAGTGAGGGACTAGACTACAATGAGCAGTTCTTC. The chain joins TRBV19 to TRBJ2-1; 8 positions agree with TRBD2. With V trimmed by 5 bases and J by 3 bases, 3 bases remained unmatched. Germline CDR1 and CDR2: LNHDA and SQIVND (reference sequence). This CDR3 has 14 amino acids. Variable domain in full (rest from reference TRBV19 and TRBJ2-1): DGGITQSPKYLFRKEGQNVTLSCEQNLNHDAMYWYRQDPGQGLRLIYYSQIVNDFQKGDIAEGYSVSREKKESFPLTVTSAQKNPTAFYLCASSEGLDYNEQFFGPGTRLTVL.